One T cell receptor (beta chain) is described in this entry. This record belongs to a study of technical replicates of blood from four donors. Sequencing used immunoSEQ multiplex PCR; TCRdb keeps in-frame clones, though not all of them. The sample holds around 70,000 clones, 93% seen once. The CDR3 is 14 amino acids. Per the germline V gene, CDR1 is MGHRA and CDR2 is YSYEKL. The V and J ends lost 7 bases and 5 bases respectively, with 14 bases between them. The receptor's source is a human donor in good health. The J gene is TRBJ1-4, the V gene TRBV4-1, with D perhaps TRBD1 (5 bases). The sample comprised T cells isolated from PBMCs. The CDR3 coding sequence is TGCGCCAGCAAACTCAGGGTAGGGAATGAAAAACTGTTTTTT. This sequence encodes CASKLRVGNEKLFF.